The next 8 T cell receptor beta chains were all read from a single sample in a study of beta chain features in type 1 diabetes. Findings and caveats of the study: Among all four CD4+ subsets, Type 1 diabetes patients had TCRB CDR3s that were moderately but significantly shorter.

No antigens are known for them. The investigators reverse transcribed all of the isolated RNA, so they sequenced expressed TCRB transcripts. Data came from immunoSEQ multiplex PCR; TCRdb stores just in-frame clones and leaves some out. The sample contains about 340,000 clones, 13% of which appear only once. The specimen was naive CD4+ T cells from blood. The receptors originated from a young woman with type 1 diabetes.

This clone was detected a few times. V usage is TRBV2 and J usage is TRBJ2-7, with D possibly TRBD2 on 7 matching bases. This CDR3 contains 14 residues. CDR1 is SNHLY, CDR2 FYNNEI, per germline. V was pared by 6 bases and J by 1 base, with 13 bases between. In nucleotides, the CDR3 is TGTGCCAGCAGGGGAGGGGGAGGATCCTACGAGCAGTACGTC. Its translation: CASRGGGGSYEQYV.

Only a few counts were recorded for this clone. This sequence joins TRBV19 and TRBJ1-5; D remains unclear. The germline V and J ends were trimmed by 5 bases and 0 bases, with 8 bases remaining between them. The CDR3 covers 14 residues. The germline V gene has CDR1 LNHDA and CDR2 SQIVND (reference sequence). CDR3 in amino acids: CASSPRDSNQPQHF. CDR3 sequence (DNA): TGTGCCAGTAGTCCGAGAGATAGCAATCAGCCCCAGCATTTT.

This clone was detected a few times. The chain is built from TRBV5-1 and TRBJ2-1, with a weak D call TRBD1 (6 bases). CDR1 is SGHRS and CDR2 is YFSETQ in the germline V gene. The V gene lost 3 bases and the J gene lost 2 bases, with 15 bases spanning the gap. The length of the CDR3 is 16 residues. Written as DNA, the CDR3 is TGCGCCAGCAGCTCCCAGGGGAGTCGCACCTACAATGAGCAGTTCTTC. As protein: CASSSQGSRTYNEQFF.

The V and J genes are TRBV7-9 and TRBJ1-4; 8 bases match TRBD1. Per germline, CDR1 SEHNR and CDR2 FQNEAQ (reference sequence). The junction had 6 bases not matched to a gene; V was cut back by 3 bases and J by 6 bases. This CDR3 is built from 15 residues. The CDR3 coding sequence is TGTGCCAGCAGCTTCGTCGAACAGGGGGATGAAAAACTGTTTTTT. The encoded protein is CASSFVEQGDEKLFF.

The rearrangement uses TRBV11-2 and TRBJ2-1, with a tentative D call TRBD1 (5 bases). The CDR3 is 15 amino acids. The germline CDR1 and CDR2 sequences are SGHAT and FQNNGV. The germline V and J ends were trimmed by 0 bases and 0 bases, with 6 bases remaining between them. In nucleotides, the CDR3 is TGTGCCAGCAGCTTAGATACAGGCTCCTACAATGAGCAGTTCTTC. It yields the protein CASSLDTGSYNEQFF.

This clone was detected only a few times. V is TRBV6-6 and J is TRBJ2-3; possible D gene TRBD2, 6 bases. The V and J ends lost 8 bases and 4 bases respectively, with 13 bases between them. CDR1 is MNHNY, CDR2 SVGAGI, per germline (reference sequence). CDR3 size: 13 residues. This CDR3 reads CASGGRAPDTQYF. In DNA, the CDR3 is TGTGCCAGCGGGGGGAGAGCCCCAGATACGCAGTATTTT.

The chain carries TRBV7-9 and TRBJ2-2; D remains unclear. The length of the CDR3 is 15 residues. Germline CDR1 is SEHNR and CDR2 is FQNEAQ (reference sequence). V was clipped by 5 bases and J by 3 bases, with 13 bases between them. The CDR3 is CASSQPMADTGELFF. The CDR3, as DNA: TGTGCCAGCAGCCAGCCAATGGCGGACACCGGGGAGCTGTTTTTT.

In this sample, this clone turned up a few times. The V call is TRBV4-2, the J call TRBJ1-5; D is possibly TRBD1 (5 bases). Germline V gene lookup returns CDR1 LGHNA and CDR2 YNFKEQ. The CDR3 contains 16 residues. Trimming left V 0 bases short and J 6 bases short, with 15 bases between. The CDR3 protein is CASSQEDWQGPQPQHF. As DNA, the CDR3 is TGTGCCAGCAGCCAAGAAGATTGGCAGGGTCCTCAGCCCCAGCATTTT.